A single sample is the source of the 26 T cell receptor beta chains below, sequenced in a study of T cell clonality in common variable immunodeficiency. Generated by immunoSEQ multiplex PCR, the TCRdb table keeps only in-frame clones and is missing some. Altogether roughly 55,000 clones were found in the sample, and no singletons occur. Sequencing was done on a sample of peripheral blood mononuclear cells. All receptors derive from a person aged 18 to 70 in good health.

In this sample, this clone turned up many times. The read finishes 3 residues shy of the CDR3 end, and the germline J gene is used to complete it. The V and J genes are TRBV14 and TRBJ1-4, with D uncertain. Germline lookup yields CDR1 SGHDN and CDR2 FVKESK. The CDR3 extends over 14 amino acids. V lost 1 base and J lost 3, with 6 bases in between. The chain's CDR3 is CASSQVRANEKLFF. The CDR3 bases that were read are TGTGCCAGCAGCCAAGTTCGGGCTAATGAAAAA.

In this sample, this clone turned up many times. The read ends 3 residues shy of where the CDR3 ends; the end is completed using the germline J gene. V gene TRBV18 combines with J gene TRBJ1-3; 9 bases are shared with TRBD1. The CDR3 runs 17 residues. Germline CDR1 KGHSH, CDR2 LQKENI. Unmatched junction bases numbered 8, after V lost 5 bases and J lost 0 bases. This CDR3 is CASSSQGALLSGNTIYF. The part of the CDR3 DNA that was read is TGTGCCAGCTCATCACAGGGGGCCCTTCTCTCTGGAAACACC.

This clone was seen repeatedly, ten times or more. The CDR3 extends 3 residues past the end of the read, so its final part is completed from the germline J gene. The rearrangement links TRBV7-2 to TRBJ2-7; a possible D gene is TRBD2 (5 bases). This CDR3 is built from 15 residues. From germline, CDR1 is SGHTA and CDR2 FQGNSA. V was cut by 4 bases and J by 5 bases, with 18 bases left in between. CDR3 region: CASSSLLLGSDEQYF. The CDR3 bases that were read are TGTGCCAGCAGCTCCCTTTTACTAGGATCCGACGAG.

There are many counts of this clone. The CDR3 sequence: CAISVDSYEQYF. The DNA read from the CDR3 is TGTGCCATCAGTGTGGACAGTTACGAG. V usage is TRBV10-3 and J usage is TRBJ2-7; tentatively, D is TRBD1 (6 bases). With the read ending 3 residues before the CDR3 end, the germline J gene is used to fill in that end. Trimming removed 4 bases from V and 4 bases from J, with 8 bases in between. The germline V gene has CDR1 ENHRY and CDR2 SYGVKD. This CDR3 comprises 12 residues.

This clone was found many times. The read ends 3 residues early relative to the CDR3; the germline J gene fills the gap. The gene calls are TRBV5-1 and TRBJ1-2, with a tentative D call TRBD1 (5 bases). V was cut by 2 bases and J by 2 bases, with 25 bases left in between. CDR1 and CDR2 from the germline V gene are SGHRS and YFSETQ. The CDR3 is 19 amino acids. This CDR3 is CASSLYDFTPGRGNYGYTF. The sequenced part of the CDR3 DNA is TGCGCCAGCAGCTTATACGATTTTACCCCGGGACGGGGGAACTATGGC.

This clone has a count of ten or more. The CDR3 extends 3 residues past the end of the read, so its final part is completed from the germline J gene. The rearrangement joins TRBV18 to TRBJ1-4; no firm D call. Trimming cost V 2 bases and J 4 bases, with 11 bases left between them. The germline CDR1 and CDR2 sequences are KGHSH and LQKENI. CDR3 size: 15 residues. CDR3: CASSPINRINEKLFF. CDR3 bases read: TGTGCCAGCTCACCAATAAACAGAATTAATGAAAAA.

Notes on this clone: From the germline J gene comes the end of the CDR3, since the read stops 3 residues before it. This chain uses TRBV2 with TRBJ1-2; D uncertain. The ends were cut back, 2 bases at V and 2 bases at J, with 9 bases in the middle. CDR3 length: 14 amino acids. Per the germline V gene, CDR1 is SNHLY and CDR2 is FYNNEI. This CDR3 is CASSENPGNYGYTF. CDR3 bases read: TGTGCCAGCAGTGAAAATCCGGGGAACTATGGC. The full variable domain, in which reference TRBV2 and TRBJ1-2 provide the parts outside the CDR3, is EPEVTQTPSHQVTQMGQEVILRCVPISNHLYFYWYRQILGQKVEFLVSFYNNEISEKSEIFDDQFSVERPDGSNFTLKIRSTKLEDSAMYFCASSENPGNYGYTFGSGTRLTVV.

This clone was counted many times. The part of the CDR3 DNA that was read is TGTGCCAGCTCACCAAGGGACAGGGCAACTAATGAAAAA. It encodes CASSPRDRATNEK. The whole CDR3 protein is CASSPRDRATNEKLFF. The V gene is TRBV18, the J gene TRBJ1-4; the match to TRBD1 covers 9 bases. The CDR3 end lies 3 residues beyond the end of the read and is filled in from the germline J gene. Germline lookup yields CDR1 KGHSH and CDR2 LQKENI. With 2 bases clipped from V and 0 bases from J, the junction kept 1 base outside the gene matches. The CDR3 is 16 amino acids.

This clone was seen at least ten times. The CDR3 end is not reached by the read, which stops 3 residues before it; the germline J gene fills it in. V and J are TRBV6-4 and TRBJ2-1, with 14 positions matching TRBD2. In germline, CDR1 is MRHNA, CDR2 SNTAGT. This CDR3 is 15 amino acids long. Trimming at V came to 3 bases and at J to 5 bases, leaving 0 bases not matched to a gene. The CDR3 loop reads CASSEGLAGDNEQFF. The CDR3 bases that were read are TGTGCCAGCAGTGAGGGACTAGCGGGGGACAATGAG.

Many counts were recorded for this clone. From the germline J gene comes the end of the CDR3, since the read stops 3 residues before it. The genes are TRBV6-2 or TRBV6-3 and TRBJ1-5; D perhaps matches TRBD1 (5 bases). The CDR3 sequence is 16 residues long. The V and J ends lost 6 bases and 1 base respectively, with 16 bases between them. Germline CDR1 MNHEY, CDR2 SVGEGT. CDR3 sequence reads: CASSYHSAGSNQPQHF. The CDR3 bases that were read are TGTGCCAGCAGCTACCATTCGGCAGGGAGCAATCAGCCC.

This clone was seen many times. Read sequence stops 3 residues before the CDR3 end, and the germline J gene provides the missing end. The chain joins TRBV10-3 to TRBJ2-1, with TRBD1 identical over 8 bases. The CDR3 spans 16 residues. V was pared by 5 bases and J by 2 bases, with 8 bases of the junction left unmatched. Germline values: CDR1 ENHRY, CDR2 SYGVKD. The part of the CDR3 DNA that was read is TGTGCCATCAGTCTGACAGGGGCCCCTACCTACAATGAG. This codes for CAISLTGAPTYNE. In full, the CDR3 reads CAISLTGAPTYNEQFF.

This clone was seen at least ten times. The CDR3 is cut off 3 residues early in the read; its end comes from the germline J gene. V is TRBV10-3 and J is TRBJ2-3; a possible D gene is TRBD2 (5 bases). The CDR3 totals 12 residues. V shed 4 bases and J shed 4 bases, with 6 bases lying between them. Germline values: CDR1 ENHRY, CDR2 SYGVKD. CDR3 DNA, as far as it was read: TGTGCCATCAGTGTCGGGGCAGATACG. Translating gives CAISVGADT. The whole CDR3 is CAISVGADTQYF.

This clone has a count of ten or more. The CDR3 end lies 3 residues beyond the end of the read and is filled in from the germline J gene. The chain combines TRBV19 with TRBJ2-1; possible D gene TRBD2, 6 bases. The germline V gene encodes CDR1 LNHDA and CDR2 SQIVND (reference sequence). The V and J ends lost 5 bases and 2 bases respectively, with 13 bases between them. The CDR3 has 15 amino acids. CDR3 amino acids: CASSSRLEPYNEQFF. Partial CDR3 DNA: TGTGCCAGTAGTTCGAGACTAGAACCCTACAATGAG.

This clone was counted at least ten times. The read terminates 3 residues ahead of where the CDR3 ends, so the germline J gene completes it. This chain joins TRBV28 and TRBJ1-1; D is unclear. The length of the CDR3 is 14 residues. Germline V gene data show CDR1 as MDHEN and CDR2 as SYDVKM. With 3 bases removed from V and 0 bases from J, the gap between germline ends came to 8 bases. The CDR3 loop is CASSFEQMNTEAFF. The CDR3 DNA, read in part, is TGTGCCAGCAGTTTTGAACAGATGAACACTGAA.

This clone was counted at least ten times. The CDR3 goes on 3 residues after the read ends, and that part is filled in from the germline J gene. This chain connects TRBV5-1 to TRBJ1-1; D not certain. The germline V gene encodes CDR1 SGHRS and CDR2 YFSETQ. V gave up 6 bases and J gave up 2 bases, with 8 bases separating them. CDR3 length equals 12 residues. The CDR3 sequence: CASKAGNTEAFF. The CDR3 bases that were read are TGCGCCAGCAAGGCGGGAAACACTGAA.

This clone was seen repeatedly, ten times or more. The DNA ends 3 residues before the CDR3 does, and the rest of the CDR3 is filled in from the germline J gene. The chain recombines TRBV10-3 with TRBJ2-3, with TRBD2 as a possible D gene (5 bases). The germline gives CDR1 ENHRY, CDR2 SYGVKD. The germline V and J ends were trimmed by 3 bases and 5 bases, with 15 bases remaining between them. This CDR3 has 15 amino acids. CDR3 DNA (partial): TGTGCCATCAGTGAAGGAGCGGCGAGGGTAGATACG. Protein: CAISEGAARVDT. The complete CDR3 reads CAISEGAARVDTQYF.

There are many counts of this clone. From the germline J gene comes the end of the CDR3, since the read stops 3 residues before it. This sequence joins TRBV2 and TRBJ1-1; possibly TRBD1 for D (5 bases). Germline V gene sequence: CDR1 SNHLY, CDR2 FYNNEI. CDR3 length equals 13 residues. Trimming cost V 6 bases and J 0 bases, with 8 bases left between them. The sequenced part of the CDR3 DNA is TGTGCCAGCAGCAAGGACATGAACACTGAA. Encoded protein: CASSKDMNTE. The entire CDR3 sequence reads CASSKDMNTEAFF.

A remark on this clone: From the germline J gene comes the end of the CDR3, since the read stops 3 residues before it. The V and J genes are TRBV19 and TRBJ1-4; possibly TRBD1 for D (5 bases). Germline loops: CDR1 LNHDA, CDR2 SQIVND (reference sequence). V was pared by 3 bases and J by 8 bases, with 10 bases between. This CDR3 comprises 13 residues. Incomplete CDR3 DNA: TGTGCCAGTAGTATGACAGTTTTCGAAAAA. Protein: CASSMTVFEK. The entire CDR3 reads CASSMTVFEKLFF.

This clone occurred many times. Germline and junction disagree at one end, which may indicate a read error. The CDR3 end falls 3 residues outside the read, so it is completed with the germline J gene. This rearrangement joins TRBV4-2 to TRBJ2-1; no clear D gene. There are 15 residues in the CDR3. CDR1 is LGHNA and CDR2 is YNFKEQ in the germline V gene. The sequenced CDR3 bases are TGCGCCAGCAGCCAGCAGCGCAATTCCTACAATGAG. It is translated as CASSQQRNSYNE. The entire CDR3 sequence reads CASSQQRNSYNEQFF.

The table lists this clone with many counts. The missing CDR3 end, 3 residues past where the read stops, is filled in from the germline J gene. The rearrangement uses TRBV5-6 and TRBJ2-4; the match to TRBD2 covers 14 bases. Per germline, CDR1 SGHDT and CDR2 YYEEEE. The CDR3 runs to 14 residues. The sequenced part of the CDR3 DNA is TGTGCCAGCAGCTCCGGGACTAGCGGGAGAGTT. This codes for CASSSGTSGRV. The whole CDR3 reads CASSSGTSGRVQYF.

This clone was seen at least ten times. Read sequence stops 3 residues before the CDR3 end, and the germline J gene provides the missing end. The chain joins TRBV5-1 to TRBJ2-7, with TRBD1 matching over 9 bases. Germline-derived CDR1 and CDR2 are SGHRS and YFSETQ. J was trimmed by 6 bases and V by 3 bases; bases with no gene match: 7. The CDR3 is 14 residues long. Incomplete CDR3 DNA: TGCGCCAGCAGCTGGGGACAGGGAATCTTCGAG. Its protein is CASSWGQGIFE. The complete CDR3 reads CASSWGQGIFEQYF.

This clone has a count of ten or more. The CDR3 end is not reached by the read, which stops 3 residues before it; the germline J gene fills it in. The chain joins TRBV18 to TRBJ1-5, with a tentative D call TRBD1 (5 bases). The CDR3 runs to 12 residues. The germline gives CDR1 KGHSH, CDR2 LQKENI. The ends were cut back, 3 bases at V and 9 bases at J, with 9 bases in the middle. This CDR3 reads CASSPRGSPQHF. Partial CDR3 DNA: TGTGCCAGCTCACCCCGGGGGTCGCCC.

Ten or more counts support this clone. Read coverage stops 3 residues before the CDR3 terminus; the germline J gene supplies the remainder. V and J are TRBV12-3 or TRBV12-4 and TRBJ2-7, with 8 bases fitting TRBD1. Trimming removed 4 bases from V and 5 bases from J; junction bases left unmatched: 7. The CDR3 loop spans 14 amino acids. The CDR3 spells CASSWTGTMDEQYF. Partial CDR3 DNA: TGTGCCAGCAGTTGGACAGGGACCATGGACGAG.

This clone came up many times. Sequencing ends 3 residues short of the CDR3 end; the germline J gene provides the rest. Other DNA sequences in this specimen translate into the identical CDR3. This chain connects TRBV5-1 to TRBJ2-3, with TRBD2 identical over 8 bases. The germline gives CDR1 SGHRS, CDR2 YFSETQ. This CDR3 has 15 residues. V shed 3 bases, J shed 1 base, and the junction held 4 bases outside the gene matches. The CDR3 region is CASSSGTSGTDTQYF. The part of the CDR3 DNA that was read is TGCGCCAGCAGCTCCGGGACTAGTGGCACAGATACG.

This clone has a count of ten or more. The CDR3 goes on 3 residues after the read ends, and that part is filled in from the germline J gene. V usage is TRBV2 and J usage is TRBJ2-2; TRBD2 matches at 9 bases. This CDR3 is built from 15 residues. J was trimmed by 7 bases and V by 4 bases; bases with no gene match: 7. Per the germline V gene, CDR1 is SNHLY and CDR2 is FYNNEI. CDR3 sequence reads: CASSVAGTSIGELFF. The covered CDR3 bases are TGTGCCAGCAGTGTAGCCGGGACTAGCATCGGGGAG.

This clone was picked up many times. The CDR3 goes on 3 residues after the read ends, and that part is filled in from the germline J gene. Different DNA sequences within this sample yield the same CDR3. The J gene is TRBJ2-7, the V gene TRBV20-1; 10 bases fit TRBD1. The CDR3 totals 17 residues. The germline V gene has CDR1 DFQATT and CDR2 SNEGSKA (reference sequence). The V and J ends lost 6 bases and 5 bases, in that order; junction bases with no gene match: 19. CDR3 in amino acids: CSAPYRKQDRGYHEQYF. The sequenced part of the CDR3 DNA is TGCAGTGCACCCTACCGCAAGCAGGACAGGGGGTACCACGAG.